The rows below give T cell receptor beta chains drawn from one sample of a study of cytomegalovirus exposure and HLA in healthy donors. Only in-frame clones appear in the TCRdb table, and some are missing; sequencing was by immunoSEQ multiplex PCR. This table has 130,000 to 150,000 clones, roughly 79% appearing once. The sample consisted of PBMCs. These receptors were taken from a male donor in good health and CMV-seronegative. The CDR3 runs from the conserved cysteine through the conserved F or W. Size tells how often a clone was seen (once, few, many) or the class of an expanded clone, and some rows leave it out.

V	size	J	CDR3
TRBV5-4	-	TRBJ2-1	CASSSGGGGSYNEQFF
TRBV5-1	-	TRBJ2-3	CASKRQGATDTQYF
TRBV5-1	-	TRBJ2-6	CASGGRSAGANVLTF
TRBV10-3	-	TRBJ2-5	CAISGGDETQYF
TRBV7-2	-	TRBJ2-5	CASSLSAGRKETQYF
TRBV19	-	TRBJ2-6	CASSVTSGRLSGANVLTF
TRBV20-1	-	TRBJ2-3	CSPGLTDTQYF
TRBV29-1	-	TRBJ1-5	CSVGAENNQPQHF
TRBV6-6	-	TRBJ1-5	CASTSSGTLNQPQHF
TRBV4-1	-	TRBJ1-2	CASTQETGVDYGYTF
TRBV7-9	-	TRBJ2-3	CASSLGASGTDTQYF
TRBV6-4	-	TRBJ1-2	CASIQQGAPNYGYTF
TRBV27	once	TRBJ2-1	CASSLGTGRRWYGYYNEQFF
TRBV6-5	-	TRBJ2-3	CASKGRIGADTQYF
TRBV10-3	-	TRBJ2-5	CAISEEGTTRQETQYF
TRBV19	-	TRBJ2-7	CASSIRGGVYYEQYF
TRBV27	-	TRBJ2-7	CASSFGLATTYEQYF
TRBV30	-	TRBJ1-5	CAWTSGGRNQPQHF
TRBV18	-	TRBJ1-2	CASSPELQNYGYTF
TRBV27	-	TRBJ1-2	CASSDRWNGYTF
TRBV4-3	-	TRBJ2-1	CASSQAPSGGSYNEQFF
TRBV6-1	-	TRBJ1-2	CASSENPGRGGYTF
TRBV19	few	TRBJ1-2	CASSITGGAYGYTF
TRBV29-1	-	TRBJ1-2	CSVDSDGYTF
TRBV10-3	-	TRBJ2-1	CAISDGGAGEVLEQFF
TRBV10-3	-	TRBJ2-5	CAIRGTRQETQYF
TRBV5-4	-	TRBJ2-1	CASSLKIRDMNEQFF
TRBV5-5	-	TRBJ1-5	CASSFGAGGQPQHF
TRBV5-1	-	TRBJ2-3	CASSLVPGTQYF
TRBV9	-	TRBJ2-2	CASVKGASGELFF
TRBV9	once	-	CASSLYAGGTSEQYF